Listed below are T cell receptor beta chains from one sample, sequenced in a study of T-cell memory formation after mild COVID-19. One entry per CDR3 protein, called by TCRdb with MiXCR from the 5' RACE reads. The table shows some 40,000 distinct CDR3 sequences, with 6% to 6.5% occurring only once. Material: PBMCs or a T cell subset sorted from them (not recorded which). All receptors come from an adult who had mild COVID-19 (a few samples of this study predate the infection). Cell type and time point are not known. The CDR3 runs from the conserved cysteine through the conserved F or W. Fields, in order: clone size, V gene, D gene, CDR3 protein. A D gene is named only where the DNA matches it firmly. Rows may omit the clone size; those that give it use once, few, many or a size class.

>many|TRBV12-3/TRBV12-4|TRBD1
CARGSRDRAYEQYF
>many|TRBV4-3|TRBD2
CASSQENPGTSGYNEQFF
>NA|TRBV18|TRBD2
CASSPQGLAGGSYNEQFF
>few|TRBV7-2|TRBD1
CASSPGQRVSYEQYF
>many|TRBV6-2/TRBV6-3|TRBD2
CASSYGGRPYEQYF
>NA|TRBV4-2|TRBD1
CASSQEGRTGGNTLYF
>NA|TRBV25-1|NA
CASSDRVWYGYTF
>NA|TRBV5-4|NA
CASRIGLMNTGELFF
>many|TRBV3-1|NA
CASSQAGAADTQYF
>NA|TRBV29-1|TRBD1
CSVGKTGTGQHEQYF
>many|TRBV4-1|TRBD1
CASSPRDRGDYGYTF
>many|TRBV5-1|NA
CASSLDPGVQPQHF
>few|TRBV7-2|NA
CASSPNEAGELFF
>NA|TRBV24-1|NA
CATSADSTDTQYF
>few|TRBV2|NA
CASRQTSNSGELFF
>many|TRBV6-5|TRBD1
CASSPSQGASSSYSF
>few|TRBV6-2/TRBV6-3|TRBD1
CASTNGQVQFF
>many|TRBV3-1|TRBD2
CASSPGLAGDEQYF
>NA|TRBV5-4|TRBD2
CASSNGGGETQYF
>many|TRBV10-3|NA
CATKTEYSNQPQHF
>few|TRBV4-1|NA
CASSQVGGNSNQPQHF
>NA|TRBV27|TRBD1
CASSLSTGQAGYEQYF
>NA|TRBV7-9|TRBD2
CASSLGGLAGDTQYF
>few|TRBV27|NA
CASSLGPGGPNEKLFF
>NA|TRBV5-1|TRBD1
CASSWQGADEQYF
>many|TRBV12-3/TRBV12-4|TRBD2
CASSRTSGPYEQYF
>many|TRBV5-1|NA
CASSSSGVSTDTQYF
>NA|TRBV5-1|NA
CASSFWGGPTEAFF
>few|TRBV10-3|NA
CAISEDRSNTEAFF
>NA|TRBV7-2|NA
CASSPSGGTYGYTF
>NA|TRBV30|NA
CAWRFGRGPNTEAFF
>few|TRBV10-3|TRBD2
CAISESRTSGSFADTQYF
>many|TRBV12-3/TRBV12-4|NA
CASSFWDQPQHF
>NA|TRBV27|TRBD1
CASSSQTGAPYGYTF
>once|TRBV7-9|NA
CASSSPNEKLFF
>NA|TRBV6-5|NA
CASSYSRGTEAFF
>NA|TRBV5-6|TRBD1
CASSLRQGAYMNTEAFF
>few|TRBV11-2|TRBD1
CASSIDRGSSQPQHF
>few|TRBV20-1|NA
CSARDLEGRYGYTF